This entry concerns a single T cell receptor beta chain. The entry originates in a study of blood T cell repertoires in COVID-19. This table comes from immunoSEQ multiplex PCR, and its TCRdb copy is limited to in-frame clones, with some not included. The sample lists approximately 400,000 clones; roughly four fifths were seen once. The CDR3 is 16 residues long. CDR1 MGHRA and CDR2 YSYEKL come from the germline V gene. V dropped 1 base and J dropped 4; count of bases not matched to a gene: 6. The sequenced sample was PBMCs or T cells enriched from blood (not recorded which). This sequence originates from a woman between 45 and 65 years old who had recovered from COVID-19. The V gene is TRBV4-1, the J gene TRBJ1-4; the match to TRBD1 covers 7 bases. DNA for the CDR3: TGCGCCAGCAGCCAAGGGCTGGGGACAGTTAATGAAAAACTGTTTTTT. This gives the protein CASSQGLGTVNEKLFF.